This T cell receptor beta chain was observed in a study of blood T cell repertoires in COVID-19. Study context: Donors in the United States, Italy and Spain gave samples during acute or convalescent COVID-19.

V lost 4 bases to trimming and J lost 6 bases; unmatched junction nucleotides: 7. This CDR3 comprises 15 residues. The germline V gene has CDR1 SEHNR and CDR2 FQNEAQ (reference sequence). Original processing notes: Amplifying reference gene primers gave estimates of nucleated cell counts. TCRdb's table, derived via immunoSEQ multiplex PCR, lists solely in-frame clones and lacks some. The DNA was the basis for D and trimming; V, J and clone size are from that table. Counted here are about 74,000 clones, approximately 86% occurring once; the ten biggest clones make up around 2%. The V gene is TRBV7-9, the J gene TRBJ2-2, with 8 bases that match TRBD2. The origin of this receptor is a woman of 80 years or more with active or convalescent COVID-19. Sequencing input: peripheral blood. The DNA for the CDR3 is TGTGCCAGCAGCTCAGGGACTAGGCCCGCCGGGGAGCTGTTTTTT. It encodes CASSSGTRPAGELFF.